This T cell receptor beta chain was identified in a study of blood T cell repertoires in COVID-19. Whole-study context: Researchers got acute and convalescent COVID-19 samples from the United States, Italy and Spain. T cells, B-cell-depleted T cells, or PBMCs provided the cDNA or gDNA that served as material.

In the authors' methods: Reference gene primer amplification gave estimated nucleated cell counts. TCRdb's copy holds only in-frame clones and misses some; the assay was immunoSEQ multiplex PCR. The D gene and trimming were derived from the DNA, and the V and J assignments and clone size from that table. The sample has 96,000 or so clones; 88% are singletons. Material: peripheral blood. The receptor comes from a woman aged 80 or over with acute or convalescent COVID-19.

This CDR3 reads CASSLYSVYTDTQYF. The CDR3, as DNA: TGTGCCAGCAGCTTGTACTCCGTTTACACAGATACGCAGTATTTT. The chain is built from TRBV5-4 and TRBJ2-3; D gene uncertain. The CDR3 has 15 amino acids. CDR1 SGHNT and CDR2 YYREEE come from the germline V gene (reference sequence). V was shortened by 1 base and J by 2 bases, with 11 bases between the two germline ends.